This entry lists 12 T cell receptor beta chains sequenced from one sample in a study of T-cell memory formation after mild COVID-19. Each CDR3 protein is one row after TCRdb ran MiXCR on the 5' RACE reads. The table has about 310,000 distinct CDR3 sequences, less than 20% seen once. Specimen: PBMCs or a T cell subset sorted from them (not recorded which). These receptors all come from a man aged 18 to 29 who had mild COVID-19 (a few samples of this study predate the infection). Cell type and time point are not known.

A few counts support this clonotype. V is TRBV18 and J is TRBJ2-3, with D perhaps TRBD1 or TRBD2 (5 bases each). This CDR3 has 15 residues. V shed 4 bases and J shed 3 bases, with 14 bases lying between them. Germline V gene sequence: CDR1 KGHSH, CDR2 LQKENI. CDR3 amino acids: CASSLGAEGTDTQYF. Written as DNA, the CDR3 is TGTGCCAGCTCACTTGGGGCCGAGGGGACAGATACGCAGTATTTT.

The chain joins TRBV27 to TRBJ1-1; 7 nucleotides align to TRBD1. The V and J ends lost 5 bases and 7 bases, in that order; junction bases with no gene match: 10. CDR3 size: 14 residues. Germline CDR1 MNHEY, CDR2 SMNVEV (reference sequence). The CDR3 DNA is TGTGCCAGCAGTGCGCAACGTCAGGGGGTTGAAGCTTTCTTT. Amino acid sequence: CASSAQRQGVEAFF.

This clonotype has more than one count but fewer than ten. The chain couples TRBV7-2 to TRBJ2-5; the D is unclear. V was shortened by 4 bases and J by 5 bases, with 14 bases between the two germline ends. This CDR3 contains 14 residues. Germline loops: CDR1 SGHTA, CDR2 FQGNSA. As DNA, the CDR3 is TGTGCCAGCAGCTCCGGTGTCCCCTACGAGACCCAGTACTTC. Its translation is CASSSGVPYETQYF.

CDR3 bases: TGTGCCAGCAGTTACCGACGAGACACTGAAGCTTTCTTT. Encoded protein: CASSYRRDTEAFF. This chain links TRBV6-6 with TRBJ1-1; no definite D call. V was cut by 2 bases and J by 3 bases, with 7 bases left in between. Germline CDR1 and CDR2: MNHNY and SVGAGI (reference sequence). There are 13 residues in the CDR3.

In this sample, this clonotype turned up many times. The chain joins TRBV29-1 to TRBJ1-1, with D possibly matching TRBD1 (5 bases). CDR3 size: 15 residues. V was clipped by 6 bases and J by 0 bases, with 17 bases between them. CDR1 and CDR2 (germline): SQVTM, ANQGSEA. The CDR3 loop is CSVSSGWGMNTEAFF. The CDR3 DNA reads TGCAGCGTCTCCTCAGGGTGGGGCATGAACACTGAAGCTTTCTTT. The variable domain in full, with the rest retrieved from reference TRBV29-1 and TRBJ1-1, is SAVISQKPSRDICQRGTSLTIQCQVDSQVTMMFWYRQQPGQSLTLIATANQGSEATYESGFVIDKFPISRPNLTFSTLTVSNMSPEDSSIYLCSVSSGWGMNTEAFFGQGTRLTVV.

The rearrangement links TRBV20-1 to TRBJ2-5; 8 bases fit TRBD2. Germline CDR1 reads DFQATT; CDR2 reads SNEGSKA (reference sequence). Trimming took 5 bases from V and 3 from J; bases not matched to a gene: 8. The CDR3 covers 14 residues. The CDR3 DNA follows: TGCAGTGCTGGGGCGGGGGGCGGAAAAGAGACCCAGTACTTC. Amino acid sequence: CSAGAGGGKETQYF.

This clonotype was observed many times. The chain combines TRBV5-6 with TRBJ2-5; D might be TRBD2 (6 bases). The V end lost 2 bases, the J end lost 5 bases, and 13 bases lay between the germline ends. Germline V CDR1 and CDR2: SGHDT, YYEEEE. This CDR3 spans 14 amino acids. The DNA for the CDR3 is TGTGCCAGCAGCTTAAGGGGCGGAGGGGAGACCCAGTACTTC. Translating it yields CASSLRGGGETQYF.

There are many counts of this clonotype. J is TRBJ1-1 and V is TRBV7-2, with TRBD1 as a possible D gene (5 bases). The V end was cut by 4 bases, the J end by 3 bases, with 12 bases between. CDR1 is SGHTA, CDR2 FQGNSA, per germline. This CDR3 is 14 amino acids long. The CDR3 DNA reads as TGTGCCAGCAGCTGGGACGGCCGTTACACTGAAGCTTTCTTT. Translating gives CASSWDGRYTEAFF.

This clonotype has more than one count but fewer than ten. For the CDR3, the DNA is TGTGCCAGCAGTGCCAGGGTTTCCGCAGATACGCAGTATTTT. Amino acids: CASSARVSADTQYF. V and J are TRBV27 and TRBJ2-3; D possibly corresponds to TRBD1 (5 bases). This CDR3 region has 14 residues. Trimming took 5 bases from V and 4 from J, leaving 13 bases between them. Per germline, CDR1 MNHEY and CDR2 SMNVEV (reference sequence).

This clonotype turned up a few times. This rearrangement joins TRBV11-2 to TRBJ2-7; D call uncertain. The CDR3 length is 13 residues. V was pared by 6 bases and J by 0 bases, with 9 bases between. Germline loops: CDR1 SGHAT, CDR2 FQNNGV. The CDR3 DNA reads as TGTGCCAGCAGAGTCAGAGGCTCCTACGAGCAGTACGTC. Its translation is CASRVRGSYEQYV.

The CDR3 reads CASSQSGEAFF. The CDR3 DNA reads TGTGCCAGCTCACAATCAGGGGAAGCTTTCTTT. V and J are TRBV18 and TRBJ1-1; TRBD1 is a possible D gene (5 bases). The CDR3 is 11 residues long. CDR1 KGHSH and CDR2 LQKENI come from the germline V gene. V lost 4 bases, J lost 8 bases, and 8 bases lay in between.

The rearrangement links TRBV11-2 to TRBJ1-4; no firm D call. CDR1 and CDR2 from the germline V gene are SGHAT and FQNNGV. This CDR3 has 15 amino acids. The V gene lost 5 bases and the J gene lost 5 bases, with 15 bases spanning the gap. The CDR3 is CASSQGPTGNEKLFF. The CDR3 DNA reads as TGTGCCAGCAGCCAAGGTCCCACCGGCAATGAAAAACTGTTTTTT.